This passage covers 26 T cell receptor beta chains from one sample sequenced in a study of blood T cell repertoires in COVID-19. Data came from immunoSEQ multiplex PCR; TCRdb stores just in-frame clones and leaves some out. Here the sample spans about 230,000 clones, around four fifths being singletons. The material sequenced was peripheral blood. The source of these receptors is a man between 40 and 49 years old with acute or convalescent COVID-19.

J is TRBJ1-4 and V is TRBV7-2, with D perhaps TRBD1 (5 bases). This CDR3 comprises 14 residues. V dropped 3 bases and J dropped 4 bases, with 9 bases sitting between them. Germline CDR1 and CDR2: SGHTA and FQGNSA. The CDR3 sequence: CASSFSGGNEKLFF. DNA of the CDR3: TGTGCCAGCAGCTTTTCCGGGGGTAATGAAAAACTGTTTTTT.

The chain uses TRBV5-4 and TRBJ2-1, with D possibly TRBD1 on 6 matching bases. The germline V gene encodes CDR1 SGHNT and CDR2 YYREEE (reference sequence). V was clipped by 0 bases and J by 0 bases, with 13 bases between them. CDR3 length: 17 residues. The CDR3 reads CASSLATGQNSYNEQFF. In nucleotides, the CDR3 is TGTGCCAGCAGCTTGGCCACAGGACAGAACTCCTACAATGAGCAGTTCTTC.

The chain employs TRBV6-5 and TRBJ2-1, with 9 nucleotides matching TRBD2. CDR3 length: 13 amino acids. The V gene end was trimmed by 6 bases and the J gene end by 5 bases; junction bases not matched to a gene: 2. From germline, CDR1 is MNHEY and CDR2 SVGAGI. The CDR3 DNA is TGTGCCAGCAGATCTAGCGGGAACAATGAGCAGTTCTTC. Translated, it gives CASRSSGNNEQFF.

This chain joins TRBV5-5 and TRBJ2-7; 8 bases agree with TRBD1. Trimming removed 3 bases from V and 0 bases from J; junction bases left unmatched: 11. Germline CDR1 and CDR2: SGHKS and YYEKEE (reference sequence). The CDR3 has 17 residues. The CDR3 coding sequence is TGTGCCAGCAGCTCTTTGCCAGGGGGCAAGGGCTCCTACGAGCAGTACTTC. Amino acid sequence: CASSSLPGGKGSYEQYF.

The chain employs TRBV19 and TRBJ2-7; no reliable D call. V was shortened by 5 bases and J by 0 bases, with 8 bases between the two germline ends. There are 13 residues in the CDR3. Germline CDR1 reads LNHDA; CDR2 reads SQIVND (reference sequence). The CDR3 is CASSEAPSYEQYF. The CDR3 coding sequence is TGTGCCAGTAGTGAGGCGCCCTCCTACGAGCAGTACTTC.

This clone was detected a few times. J is TRBJ1-2 and V is TRBV30; 7 bases line up with TRBD1. This CDR3 is 13 amino acids long. Losses at the gene ends were 2 bases for V and 2 bases for J; bases not matched to a gene: 2. CDR1 and CDR2 from the germline V gene are GTSNPN and SVGIG (reference sequence). The CDR3 sequence: CAWSTGQNYGYTF. CDR3 nucleotide sequence: TGTGCCTGGAGTACGGGACAGAACTATGGCTACACCTTC.

The chain uses TRBV10-1 and TRBJ2-6; no definite D call. CDR1 and CDR2 from the germline V gene are WNHNN and SYGVQD (reference sequence). The CDR3 has 17 residues. The V end lost 3 bases, the J end lost 0 bases, and 12 bases lay between the germline ends. The CDR3 bases are TGCGCCAGCAGTGAATTTGGCCTTTGCTCTGGGGCCAACGTCCTGACTTTC. Amino acid sequence: CASSEFGLCSGANVLTF.

The chain combines TRBV12-5 with TRBJ1-1; a possible D gene is TRBD1 (6 bases). CDR1 is LGHNT and CDR2 is FRNRAP in the germline V gene. CDR3 length equals 15 residues. V was cut by 1 base and J by 2 bases, with 11 bases left in between. CDR3 nucleotide sequence: TGTGCTAGTGGTTTGGCCAGGGGACCCAACACTGAAGCTTTCTTT. This sequence encodes CASGLARGPNTEAFF.

This chain connects TRBV3-1 (or the pseudogene TRBV3-2) to TRBJ2-1; weak D call: TRBD1 (6 bases). The CDR3 is made up of 11 amino acids. V was shortened by 2 bases and J by 13 bases, with 9 bases between the two germline ends. Germline V lookup: CDR1 LGHDT, CDR2 YNNKEL (reference sequence). The DNA of the CDR3 is TGTGCCAGCAGCCAACAGGGGTCTCAGTTCTTC. Its protein is CASSQQGSQFF.

The chain links TRBV18 to TRBJ1-3; TRBD1 matches 8 bases. The CDR3 is 15 amino acids. The germline V gene has CDR1 KGHSH and CDR2 LQKENI. Trimming at V came to 3 bases and at J to 4 bases, leaving 5 bases not matched to a gene. The CDR3 spells CASSPDRARGNTIYF. Here the CDR3 DNA reads TGTGCCAGCTCACCGGACAGGGCTAGAGGAAACACCATATATTTT.

The gene calls are TRBV27 and TRBJ2-7; TRBD1 agrees at 8 bases. After removal of 5 bases from V and 6 bases from J, the junction contained 6 bases not matched to a gene. Germline V gives CDR1 MNHEY, CDR2 SMNVEV (reference sequence). CDR3 length equals 13 residues. This CDR3 is CASSLYTGGEQYF. The CDR3 bases are TGTGCCAGCAGTCTCTATACAGGGGGCGAGCAGTACTTC.

The rearrangement links TRBV9 to TRBJ1-1; 11 bases match TRBD1. Germline V CDR1 and CDR2: SGDLS, YYNGEE. This CDR3 has 15 residues. J gave up 5 bases and V 0 bases, and 3 bases lay outside the gene matches. DNA for the CDR3: TGTGCCAGCAGCGTAGAAGGGACAGGGGGGACTGAAGCTTTCTTT. It specifies CASSVEGTGGTEAFF. Combining the CDR3 with reference TRBV9 and TRBJ1-1 gives the whole variable domain DSGVTQTPKHLITATGQRVTLRCSPRSGDLSVYWYQQSLDQGLQFLIQYYNGEERAKGNILERFSAQQFPDLHSELNLSSLELGDSALYFCASSVEGTGGTEAFFGQGTRLTVV.

The chain is built from TRBV5-5 and TRBJ1-4; D ambiguous. In germline, CDR1 is SGHKS, CDR2 YYEKEE (reference sequence). CDR3 size: 13 residues. Trimming removed 4 bases from V and 8 bases from J, with 12 bases in between. The CDR3 protein is CASSPTTREKLFF. CDR3 bases: TGTGCCAGCAGCCCAACTACCCGGGAAAAACTGTTTTTT.

CDR3 amino acids: CASSTAGRRGTEAFF. CDR3 nucleotides: TGTGCCAGCAGCACCGCGGGTCGCAGGGGGACTGAAGCTTTCTTT. The J gene is TRBJ1-1, the V gene TRBV7-2, with TRBD1 identical over 7 bases. The V segment lost 5 bases and the J segment 5 bases; nucleotides outside the gene matches: 11. The CDR3 loop spans 15 amino acids. CDR1 and CDR2 from the germline V gene are SGHTA and FQGNSA. The full variable domain, rest sourced from reference TRBV7-2 and TRBJ1-1, is GAGVSQSPSNKVTEKGKDVELRCDPISGHTALYWYRQSLGQGLEFLIYFQGNSAPDKSGLPSDRFSAERTGGSVSTLTIQRTQQEDSAVYLCASSTAGRRGTEAFFGQGTRLTVV.

V usage is TRBV7-6 and J usage is TRBJ2-3; 9 bases line up with TRBD1. Looked up from germline, CDR1 is SGHVS and CDR2 is FNYEAQ. The CDR3 is 17 amino acids. The V gene end was trimmed by 5 bases and the J gene end by 0 bases; junction bases not matched to a gene: 9. This chain's CDR3 is CASSNPDRGHSTDTQYF. DNA for the CDR3: TGTGCCAGCAGCAATCCGGACAGGGGCCATAGCACAGATACGCAGTATTTT. The full variable domain, its missing parts supplied by reference TRBV7-6 and TRBJ2-3, is GAGVSQSPRYKVTKRGQDVALRCDPISGHVSLYWYRQALGQGPEFLTYFNYEAQQDKSGLPNDRFSAERPEGSISTLTIQRTEQRDSAMYRCASSNPDRGHSTDTQYFGPGTRLTVL.

The chain uses TRBV9 and TRBJ1-1; no clear D gene. Trimming shortened V by 1 base and J by 1 base, and 8 bases separated the two germline ends. The germline V gene encodes CDR1 SGDLS and CDR2 YYNGEE. The CDR3 loop spans 14 amino acids. CDR3 bases: TGTGCCAGCAGCGTATTACACCGGAACACTGAAGCTTTCTTT. It is translated as CASSVLHRNTEAFF.

The gene calls are TRBV7-9 and TRBJ1-6, with D perhaps TRBD1 (5 bases). The V and J ends lost 5 bases and 7 bases respectively, with 15 bases between them. CDR1 SEHNR and CDR2 FQNEAQ come from the germline V gene (reference sequence). The CDR3 spans 15 residues. CDR3 residues: CASSLWGEVNSPLHF. In nucleotides, the CDR3 is TGTGCCAGCAGCCTTTGGGGGGAGGTAAATTCACCCCTCCACTTT.

The chain combines TRBV11-1 with TRBJ1-4; the D gene is possibly TRBD1 (5 bases). With 3 bases removed from V and 7 bases from J, the gap between germline ends came to 9 bases. Germline lookup yields CDR1 SGHAT and CDR2 FQDESV (reference sequence). CDR3 length: 13 residues. The CDR3 nucleotides read TGTGCCAGCAGCTTGCCGGGACTTGAAAAACTGTTTTTT. Its protein is CASSLPGLEKLFF.

This clone was seen only once. The V and J genes are TRBV9 and TRBJ1-2, with D perhaps matching TRBD1 (6 bases). CDR1 and CDR2 from the germline V gene are SGDLS and YYNGEE. This CDR3 comprises 15 residues. The V end lost 0 bases, the J end lost 1 base, and 10 bases lay between the germline ends. This CDR3 is CASSVVGGRNYGYTF. CDR3 in DNA: TGTGCCAGCAGCGTAGTGGGGGGGCGTAACTATGGCTACACCTTC.

Points on this clone: Other DNA sequences in this sample translate to the same CDR3. This rearrangement joins TRBV18 to TRBJ1-2; weak D call: TRBD1 (6 bases). The CDR3 contains 13 residues. Deletions cut 2 bases from V and 7 bases from J, with 11 bases between. The germline CDR1 and CDR2 sequences are KGHSH and LQKENI. The CDR3 DNA follows: TGTGCCAGCTCACCAGAGACAGGAGGTGGCTACACCTTC. It specifies CASSPETGGGYTF.

This sequence joins TRBV10-3 and TRBJ2-3; unclear D gene. The V and J ends lost 4 bases and 3 bases respectively, with 11 bases between them. This CDR3 is built from 14 residues. The germline CDR1 and CDR2 sequences are ENHRY and SYGVKD. The CDR3 reads CAISGEVFTDTQYF. Here the CDR3 DNA reads TGTGCCATCAGTGGAGAGGTGTTTACAGATACGCAGTATTTT.

The genes are TRBV6-6 and TRBJ2-1; 7 nucleotides match TRBD2. The V and J ends lost 8 bases and 6 bases, in that order; junction bases with no gene match: 7. Germline CDR1 and CDR2: MNHNY and SVGAGI (reference sequence). The CDR3 totals 13 residues. The CDR3: CASVLGGGNEQFF. In DNA form, the CDR3 reads TGTGCCAGCGTCCTCGGCGGGGGCAATGAGCAGTTCTTC.

This clone was counted a few times. This chain uses TRBV5-4 with TRBJ2-1; D remains ambiguous. V lost 1 base and J 5 bases, leaving 4 bases between the germline ends. The CDR3 runs to 12 residues. Germline-derived CDR1 and CDR2 are SGHNT and YYREEE (reference sequence). The CDR3: CASSLTDNEQFF. CDR3 coding DNA: TGTGCCAGCAGCTTGACAGACAATGAGCAGTTCTTC.

This clone has a handful of counts. As DNA, the CDR3 is TGTGCCAGCAGCCCCCTCGCAGGGGATAATGAAAAACTGTTTTTT. Protein product: CASSPLAGDNEKLFF. The chain carries TRBV5-5 and TRBJ1-4, with a possible D match to TRBD1 (6 bases). Germline CDR1 and CDR2: SGHKS and YYEKEE (reference sequence). V was trimmed by 4 bases and J by 4 bases, leaving 14 bases between them. The CDR3 runs 15 residues.

This clone was seen just once. CDR3 protein: CSASLGQGNQPQHF. The CDR3 bases are TGCAGTGCTAGTCTGGGACAGGGCAATCAGCCCCAGCATTTT. The chain carries TRBV20-1 and TRBJ1-5; TRBD1 agrees at 8 bases. Looked up from germline, CDR1 is DFQATT and CDR2 is SNEGSKA (reference sequence). J lost 2 bases, V lost 3 bases, and 3 bases had no gene match. The CDR3 has 14 amino acids.

The CDR3 region has the DNA TGTGCCACCAGTGGCACGGGACTAGCGGGAGGGCATGAGCAGTTCTTC. Translating it yields CATSGTGLAGGHEQFF. This chain joins TRBV24-1 and TRBJ2-1; 16 bases are shared with TRBD2. After removal of 5 bases from V and 8 bases from J, the junction contained 5 bases not matched to a gene. CDR1 and CDR2 (germline): KGHDR, SFDVKD. The CDR3 has 16 amino acids.